This is a list of T cell receptor beta chains from one sample in a study of blood T cell repertoires in COVID-19. Clones were read by immunoSEQ multiplex PCR, and TCRdb kept only the in-frame ones, dropping some. The sample has 250,000 to 350,000 clones; 85% to 90% are singletons. The sample comprised PBMCs or T cells enriched from blood (not recorded which). The receptors come from a woman aged 18-30 years who had recovered from COVID-19. Both conserved end residues are part of each CDR3. D genes are given only for firm matches. Expanded clones are given a class, and other clones once, few, many or no size at all.

d_gene	v_gene	j_gene	abundance	CDR3nt	CDR3aa
NA	TRBV4-1	TRBJ1-4	NA	TGCGCCAGCAGCCCCATAACAGGGAGCGAAAAACTGTTTTTT	CASSPITGSEKLFF
TRBD1	TRBV4-1	TRBJ1-2	NA	TGCGCCAGCAGCCGGGATGGGACAGGGTTTGATGGCTACACCTTC	CASSRDGTGFDGYTF
TRBD1	TRBV6-5	TRBJ1-1	NA	TGTGCCAGCAGTTACGGACAGGGCGACACTGAAGCTTTCTTT	CASSYGQGDTEAFF
TRBD1	TRBV27	TRBJ1-1	NA	TGTGCCAGCAGCCCTGGACAGGGGAGCACTGAAGCTTTCTTT	CASSPGQGSTEAFF
NA	TRBV19	TRBJ1-1	NA	TGTGCCAGTAGCTTCAGGGGCGCTGAAGCTTTCTTT	CASSFRGAEAFF
TRBD1	TRBV10-3	TRBJ2-5	NA	TGTGCCGTGCGGACAGGGGTCGAAGAGACCCAGTACTTC	CAVRTGVEETQYF
TRBD2	TRBV7-6	TRBJ2-7	NA	TGTGCCAGCAGCCCAGAACCAGCGGGGGGGCACTACGAGCAGTACTTC	CASSPEPAGGHYEQYF
NA	TRBV4-1	TRBJ2-5	NA	TGCGCCAGCAGCCCAAGCGGCGTGGAGACCCAGTACTTC	CASSPSGVETQYF
TRBD1	TRBV3-1/TRBV3-2	TRBJ1-6	NA	TGTGCCAGCAGCGCCCACCCGACAGGGGGAAATTCACCCCTCCACTTT	CASSAHPTGGNSPLHF
NA	TRBV2	TRBJ1-4	NA	TGTGCCAGCAGCGGGCCGGGAGGGACTAATGAAAAACTGTTTTTT	CASSGPGGTNEKLFF
NA	TRBV6-5	TRBJ1-2	NA	TGTGCCAGCAGTTACAGGGTGGAGGCGACTAACTATGGCTACACCTTC	CASSYRVEATNYGYTF
NA	TRBV5-5	TRBJ1-4	NA	TGTGCCAGCAGCTTGGGGGCGAGGGATGAAAAACTGTTTTTT	CASSLGARDEKLFF
TRBD1	TRBV13	TRBJ1-3	NA	TGTGCCAGCAGCTTCCAGGGGGCTGGAAACACCATATATTTT	CASSFQGAGNTIYF
NA	TRBV28	TRBJ2-1	NA	TGTGCCAGCGGGGCAGGAATTTACAATGAGCAGTTCTTC	CASGAGIYNEQFF
TRBD2	TRBV7-6	TRBJ2-2	NA	TGTGCCAGCAGCTTCACCCGGCGGGGGGGCCGGACCGGGGAGCTGTTTTTT	CASSFTRRGGRTGELFF
NA	TRBV19	TRBJ2-1	once	TGTGCCAGTAGTATCCGCGAAACCAATGAGCAGTTCTTC	CASSIRETNEQFF
TRBD1	TRBV27	TRBJ1-2	NA	TGTGCCAGCAGATCAGCAGGGGGCAGCTATGGCTACACCTTC	CASRSAGGSYGYTF
TRBD1	TRBV30	TRBJ1-2	NA	TGTGCCTGGAGCCAGGGACAGGGGCAGGATGGCTACACCTTC	CAWSQGQGQDGYTF
NA	TRBV28	TRBJ1-5	NA	TGTGCCAGCAGTAATTACAGGGCCCAGCCCCAGCATTTT	CASSNYRAQPQHF
TRBD1	TRBV4-1	TRBJ1-1	NA	TGCGCCAGCAGCCAAGATGCTTTACAGGGGGACACTGAAGCTTTCTTT	CASSQDALQGDTEAFF
NA	TRBV15	TRBJ1-5	NA	TGTGCCACCAAACAGGGCCTAGGCAATCAGCCCCAGCATTTT	CATKQGLGNQPQHF
TRBD1	TRBV7-9	TRBJ1-3	NA	TGTGCCAGCAGCTTGGACAGGGCCTCCTCTGGAAACACCATATATTTT	CASSLDRASSGNTIYF
NA	TRBV6-6	TRBJ2-7	NA	TGTGCCAGCAGTTATGCTCAGGAGGGTTCCTACGAGCAGTACTTC	CASSYAQEGSYEQYF
NA	TRBV7-6	TRBJ1-1	NA	TGTGCCAGCAGTATGAGTAACACTGAAGCTTTCTTT	CASSMSNTEAFF
NA	TRBV18	TRBJ2-5	NA	TGTGCCAGCTCACCACAGGGGCAAGAGACCCAGTACTTC	CASSPQGQETQYF
NA	TRBV24-1	TRBJ2-1	NA	TGTGCCACGGGGCAGGCCGCCTACAATGAGCAGTTCTTC	CATGQAAYNEQFF
TRBD1	TRBV4-1	TRBJ1-1	NA	TGCGCCAGCAGCCAATCGACAGGGATGAACACTGAAGCTTTCTTT	CASSQSTGMNTEAFF
TRBD1	TRBV12-3/TRBV12-4	TRBJ2-7	NA	TGTGCCAGCAGCCCGGGACAGGCTGGCGAGCAGTACTTC	CASSPGQAGEQYF
TRBD1	TRBV7-2	TRBJ1-5	NA	TGTGCCAGCAGCCCCCGACAGGGTAGCAATCAGCCCCAGCATTTT	CASSPRQGSNQPQHF
NA	TRBV28	TRBJ1-2	NA	TGTGCCAGCAGTCAACCGACAGAACTCTATGGCTACACCTTC	CASSQPTELYGYTF
NA	TRBV9	TRBJ1-6	NA	TGTGCCAGCAGCGTAGACCCCGGGAGCTCCTATAATTCACCCCTCCACTTT	CASSVDPGSSYNSPLHF
NA	TRBV1	TRBJ2-1	NA	TGCACCAGCAGCCGTCCTAGCGGGGGGACCGAAAATGAGCAGTTCTTC	CTSSRPSGGTENEQFF
TRBD1	TRBV18	TRBJ1-5	NA	TGTGCCAGCTCACCAGGCGACAGGGGTAGCAATCAGCCCCAGCATTTT	CASSPGDRGSNQPQHF
NA	TRBV6-5	TRBJ1-1	NA	TGTGCCAGCAGTTACTCGGGGGGGATCACTGAAGCTTTCTTT	CASSYSGGITEAFF
TRBD2	TRBV6-2/TRBV6-3	TRBJ2-1	few	TGTGCCAGCAGTGGGGCTAGCGGGGATTTGAATGAGCAGTTCTTC	CASSGASGDLNEQFF
NA	TRBV4-1	TRBJ2-7	NA	TGCGCCAGCAGCCAAGTATGGGCACCGGACACCTACGAGCAGTACTTC	CASSQVWAPDTYEQYF
NA	TRBV6-5	TRBJ2-2	NA	TGTGCCAGCAGTCGCGGGACCGCGAACACCGGGGAGCTGTTTTTT	CASSRGTANTGELFF
NA	TRBV27	TRBJ1-1	NA	TGTGCCAGCAGCTTTTGGGCCCGGGGCACTGAAGCTTTCTTT	CASSFWARGTEAFF
NA	TRBV3-1/TRBV3-2	TRBJ1-1	NA	TGTGCCAGCAGCCCCTCCTCGGGGAACACTGAAGCTTTCTTT	CASSPSSGNTEAFF
TRBD2	TRBV6-5	TRBJ2-5	NA	TGTGCCAGCAGTTACGGGGGCGGGGGGCCACGGACCCAGTACTTC	CASSYGGGGPRTQYF
NA	TRBV19	TRBJ1-2	NA	TGTGCCAGTAGTATAGTGGGACAACCGTATGGCTACACCTTC	CASSIVGQPYGYTF
TRBD1	TRBV7-9	TRBJ1-4	once	TGTGCCAGCAGCTCTTCCTCGAGGGGGGACAGGGTTCGACTGTTTTTT	CASSSSSRGDRVRLFF
NA	TRBV7-6	TRBJ1-6	few	TGTGCCAGCAGCTATGTGGGGGGCTCCTATAATTCACCCCTCCACTTT	CASSYVGGSYNSPLHF
NA	TRBV2	TRBJ1-5	NA	TGTGCCAGCAGGGGAGAGATCAATCAGCCCCAGCATTTT	CASRGEINQPQHF
TRBD1	TRBV20-1	TRBJ2-6	NA	TGCAGTGCTAGTCGGGACAGAGGCTCTGGGGCCAACGTCCTGACTTTC	CSASRDRGSGANVLTF
NA	TRBV24-1	TRBJ2-7	NA	TGTGCCACCACGGCGGGCTTAGACTACGAGCAGTACTTC	CATTAGLDYEQYF
TRBD1	TRBV19	TRBJ1-6	NA	TGTGCCAGTAGTATACAGGGGGCTAATTCACCCCTCCACTTT	CASSIQGANSPLHF
NA	TRBV5-1	TRBJ2-1	NA	TGCGCCAGCAGCTTGGAAGGGGGTTCCCTTTGGAATGAGCAGTTCTTC	CASSLEGGSLWNEQFF
NA	TRBV11-2	TRBJ2-2	NA	TGTGCCAGCAGCTGGAGTATCTCCGGGGAGCTGTTTTTT	CASSWSISGELFF
TRBD1	TRBV12-3/TRBV12-4	TRBJ2-5	once	TGTGCCAGCGGCCGACAGGGGGAGACCCAGTACTTC	CASGRQGETQYF
TRBD1	TRBV30	TRBJ1-1	NA	TGTGCCTGGAGTCTCCTAACAGGGGAAGGCACTGAAGCTTTCTTT	CAWSLLTGEGTEAFF
NA	TRBV5-1	TRBJ1-1	NA	TGCGCCAGCAGTCCAGAACTGAACACTGAAGCTTTCTTT	CASSPELNTEAFF
NA	TRBV6-5	TRBJ2-5	once	TGTGCCAGCTCTACGGGAACGGGGAAAGAGACCCAGTACTTC	CASSTGTGKETQYF
TRBD1	TRBV27	TRBJ1-2	NA	TGTGCCAGCAGTCACGCGGGACAGGACAGGGTTAAGAGCTACACCTTC	CASSHAGQDRVKSYTF